This section outlines one TCR beta chain sequence together with its context. The target of this receptor is not known. The data stem from a study of CXCR3-negative and CXCR3-positive naive CD8 T cells (dated by TCRdb to the late 2010s). Regarding the research as a whole: Roughly 130 million TRB reads were obtained in total, roughly 1.5 +/- 0.3 million reads per library. TRBV-TRBJ cluster analysis included naive subsets from about five donors and memory cells from 3 donors. Diversity and physicochemical repertoire analyses covered approximately 10 donors pooled from two independent experiments.

What the work shows at the level of the full study, not this receptor alone: Within the same donor, TRBV-TRBJ usage looked similar between naive CXCR3-negative and CXCR3-positive cells, but memory cells had distinct patterns. Freshly isolated PBMCs were used for most assays because CXCR3 expression partially decreased after cryopreservation. Repertoire diversity was comparably high in both naive subsets but much lower in memory CD8+ T cells. Because surface CD5, which has been linked to self-reactivity in mice, was comparable between naive subsets, TCR interaction strength was also inferred from TRB CDR3 physicochemical properties.

The CDR3 numbers 16 residues from cysteine through phenylalanine. No DNA has been recorded. CDR1 SGHTA and CDR2 FQGNSA were looked up in the germline V gene. For each CD8+ T cell subset, flow sorting was done in triplicate, and roughly 310,000 cells per subset went directly into RLT lysis buffer. Using standard density gradient centrifugation, peripheral blood mononuclear cells were isolated from buffy coats. Total RNA was extracted from sorted cells with an RNeasy Mini Kit. For sequencing, a NextSeq 550 was employed. The Human TCR Profiling Kit (MiLaboratory) was used to make UMI-labeled 5' RACE TRB cDNA libraries. The full amount of extracted RNA was used for cDNA synthesis, and the full amount of resulting cDNA was used for PCR amplification. The libraries were made side by side, with each library going through the same number of PCR cycles. The authors' pipeline ran thus. With a requirement of at least two reads per UMI, MIGEC and MiXCR extracted about 50,000 +/- 10,000 unique UMI-labeled TRB cDNA molecules per library. Each library averaged around 42,000 +/- 9,900 functional in-frame TRB CDR3 nucleotide clonotypes without stop codons. After downsampling to 5000 UMI-labeled TRB molecules per sample, diversity metrics such as normalized Shannon-Wiener and Chao1 were calculated in VDJtools. For the central five CDR3 residues, VDJtools calculated physicochemical properties weighted by clonotype size, namely interaction energy, strength, volume and Kidera factor 4. TCRdb reprocessed the raw reads; every CDR3 protein sequence is a single record, and DNA is not supplied. TCRdb's processing, not the authors', yielded these V and J calls. Per the sample table, the count is under 65,000 distinct CDR3 sequences. About 20% of the sample goes to the ten largest clones.

The rearrangement joined TRBV7-2 to TRBJ1-2. The sequencing input was memory CD8+ T cells from blood. According to the study, the label for this sample's cell subset or site signals: conventional CD8+ memory T cells (TMEM), sorted as controls. The sequence came from a human donor in good health. Some clones in this sample may be carry-over from other donors' samples. The CDR3 in this case is CASSSTPPTENYGYTF.